Shown below are 21 T cell receptor beta chains from a single sample sequenced in a study of T cell changes during pregnancy in multiple sclerosis. Here immunoSEQ multiplex PCR was the method, and the copy in TCRdb shows in-frame clones only, minus some. The data hold about 36,000 clones, with roughly 90% observed a single time. The starting material was CD8+ T cells from peripheral blood mononuclear cells, obtained in the third trimester of pregnancy. The source of these receptors is a female donor with multiple sclerosis, enrolled in a pregnancy study.

Within the sample, this clone is medium-sized (0.01 to 0.1%). The chain has TRBV7-9 and TRBJ1-6; D ambiguous. V shed 1 base and J shed 10 bases, with 14 bases lying between them. This CDR3 is 15 amino acids long. Per the germline V gene, CDR1 is SEHNR and CDR2 is FQNEAQ (reference sequence). CDR3 amino acids: CASSLEGGLGSPLHF. DNA of the CDR3: TGTGCCAGCAGCTTAGAGGGAGGCTTAGGGTCACCCCTCCACTTT. Supplemented by reference TRBV7-9 and TRBJ1-6, the full variable domain reads DTGVSQNPRHKITKRGQNVTFRCDPISEHNRLYWYRQTLGQGPEFLTYFQNEAQLEKSRLLSDRFSAERPKGSFSTLEIQRTEQGDSAMYLCASSLEGGLGSPLHFGNGTRLTVT.

The V and J genes are TRBV18 and TRBJ2-1; a weak D match, TRBD2 (5 bases). The CDR3 sequence is 16 residues long. The V and J ends lost 0 bases and 1 base respectively, with 10 bases between them. Germline V CDR1 and CDR2: KGHSH, LQKENI. The CDR3 spells CASSPPPGRSYNEQFF. In nucleotides, the CDR3 is TGTGCCAGCTCACCACCGCCGGGGAGATCCTACAATGAGCAGTTCTTC.

V and J are TRBV6-5 and TRBJ2-3, with 10 bases identical to TRBD2. After removal of 7 bases from V and 5 bases from J, the junction contained 6 bases not matched to a gene. From germline, CDR1 is MNHEY and CDR2 SVGAGI. This CDR3 comprises 14 residues. CDR3 bases: TGTGCCAGCAATCCGGGACTAGCGATAGATACGCAGTATTTT. Amino acids: CASNPGLAIDTQYF.

V and J are TRBV6-6 and TRBJ2-7; TRBD1 aligns across 7 bases. Germline CDR1 reads MNHNY; CDR2 reads SVGAGI (reference sequence). The junction had 14 bases not matched to a gene; V was cut back by 6 bases and J by 3 bases. The CDR3 has 16 amino acids. The CDR3 loop reads CASSPADREYFYEQYF. CDR3 in DNA: TGTGCCAGCAGCCCAGCCGACAGGGAGTATTTCTACGAGCAGTACTTC.

The CDR3 DNA sequence: TGTGCCAGCAGTGAATGGGACGGGGGCTCCTACAATGAGCAGTTCTTC. Amino acid sequence: CASSEWDGGSYNEQFF. This chain uses TRBV2 with TRBJ2-1, with D maybe TRBD2 (6 bases). The V and J ends lost 2 bases and 0 bases respectively, with 11 bases between them. The CDR3 spans 16 residues. The V gene's germline CDR1 is SNHLY and CDR2 FYNNEI.

CDR3 nucleotide sequence: TGTGCCAGTAGTATCCCCGGGTCCCTGTTTAGCAATCAGCCCCAGCATTTT. This translates into CASSIPGSLFSNQPQHF. The chain is built from TRBV19 and TRBJ1-5; D is ambiguous. Germline loops: CDR1 LNHDA, CDR2 SQIVND (reference sequence). The V end lost 3 bases, the J end lost 0 bases, and 15 bases lay between the germline ends. The CDR3 contains 17 residues.

This clone was counted a few times. The rearrangement links TRBV30 to TRBJ1-4, with D perhaps matching TRBD1 (6 bases). The V end was cut by 0 bases, the J end by 8 bases, with 13 bases between. The CDR3 sequence is 14 residues long. CDR1 and CDR2 (germline): GTSNPN, SVGIG (reference sequence). The CDR3 is CAWSVGAVGEKLFF. The CDR3 coding sequence is TGTGCCTGGAGTGTGGGGGCGGTAGGAGAAAAACTGTTTTTT.

The rearrangement joins TRBV2 to TRBJ1-1; 7 positions agree with TRBD1. With 2 bases clipped from V and 0 bases from J, the junction kept 6 bases outside the gene matches. Germline CDR1 is SNHLY and CDR2 is FYNNEI. The CDR3 has 16 amino acids. The CDR3 here is CASSETRTGLNTEAFF. The CDR3 region has the DNA TGTGCCAGCAGTGAAACCAGGACAGGACTGAACACTGAAGCTTTCTTT. The full variable domain, with the rest looked up from reference TRBV2 and TRBJ1-1, is EPEVTQTPSHQVTQMGQEVILRCVPISNHLYFYWYRQILGQKVEFLVSFYNNEISEKSEIFDDQFSVERPDGSNFTLKIRSTKLEDSAMYFCASSETRTGLNTEAFFGQGTRLTVV.

CDR3 DNA sequence: TGTGCCATCAGACAGGGGCCCCGAGGGGACATTCAGTACTTC. Translated, it gives CAIRQGPRGDIQYF. This chain uses TRBV10-3 with TRBJ2-4, with 7 nucleotides matching TRBD1. The CDR3 length is 14 residues. CDR1 and CDR2 (germline): ENHRY, SYGVKD. Losses at the gene ends were 6 bases for V and 8 bases for J; bases not matched to a gene: 10.

This chain links TRBV25-1 with TRBJ1-1; 7 bases are a match to TRBD1. The CDR3 totals 13 residues. The ends lost 6 bases at V and 6 bases at J; junction bases unmatched: 7. The germline CDR1 and CDR2 sequences are MGHDK and SYGVNS. The CDR3, as DNA: TGTGCCAGCAGCAGGGGGGCGACGGCTGAAGCTTTCTTT. Residues: CASSRGATAEAFF.

The table lists this clone with a count of one. The CDR3 bases are TGTGCCAGCAGCTTAGGACAGGGGTATAGGGCTGAAGCTTTCTTT. This sequence encodes CASSLGQGYRAEAFF. This chain joins TRBV7-2 and TRBJ1-1; 8 bases match TRBD1. The CDR3 loop spans 15 amino acids. Germline-derived CDR1 and CDR2 are SGHTA and FQGNSA. Losses at the gene ends were 1 base for V and 6 bases for J; bases not matched to a gene: 7.

J is TRBJ2-7 and V is TRBV5-5; D is perhaps TRBD2 (5 bases). Deletions cut 0 bases from V and 1 base from J, with 8 bases between. The CDR3 length is 14 residues. Germline V lookup: CDR1 SGHKS, CDR2 YYEKEE (reference sequence). Here the CDR3 DNA reads TGTGCCAGCAGCTTGGGGCGGGCGTCCTACGAGCAGTACTTC. This encodes CASSLGRASYEQYF. Combining the CDR3 with reference TRBV5-5 and TRBJ2-7 gives the whole variable domain DAGVTQSPTHLIKTRGQQVTLRCSPISGHKSVSWYQQVLGQGPQFIFQYYEKEERGRGNFPDRFSARQFPNYSSELNVNALLLGDSALYLCASSLGRASYEQYFGPGTRLTVT.

This chain links TRBV9 with TRBJ1-1; the match to TRBD1 covers 7 bases. V lost 7 bases, J lost 2 bases, and 11 bases stayed unmatched. The CDR3 spans 15 residues. The V gene's germline CDR1 is SGDLS and CDR2 YYNGEE. The CDR3 sequence: CASDRQGEGNTEAFF. DNA of the CDR3: TGTGCCAGCGACAGGCAGGGGGAAGGAAACACTGAAGCTTTCTTT.

The chain employs TRBV6-6 and TRBJ1-1; D is unresolved. Trimming left V 2 bases short and J 2 bases short, with 6 bases between. Germline V gene lookup returns CDR1 MNHNY and CDR2 SVGAGI (reference sequence). The CDR3 contains 13 residues. CDR3 loop: CASSYAGNTEAFF. The CDR3 bases are TGTGCCAGCAGTTACGCCGGTAACACTGAAGCTTTCTTT.

Only one count was recorded for this clone. This chain joins TRBV2 and TRBJ2-1, with TRBD1 as a possible D gene (6 bases). Germline CDR1 SNHLY, CDR2 FYNNEI. The V gene lost 7 bases and the J gene lost 0 bases, with 13 bases spanning the gap. The CDR3 covers 15 residues. CDR3 nucleotide sequence: TGTGCCAGCAAGGGGGAAGACTTCTCCTACAATGAGCAGTTCTTC. Protein: CASKGEDFSYNEQFF.

V gene TRBV6-4 combines with J gene TRBJ2-1; 9 nucleotides match TRBD2. The CDR3 loop spans 16 amino acids. Germline V lookup: CDR1 MRHNA, CDR2 SNTAGT. The V gene end was trimmed by 6 bases and the J gene end by 5 bases; junction bases not matched to a gene: 11. CDR3 amino acids: CASRPNGGLAHNEQFF. CDR3 nucleotides: TGTGCCAGCAGGCCAAACGGGGGACTAGCCCACAATGAGCAGTTCTTC.

The chain couples TRBV5-8 to TRBJ2-1, with 11 bases aligning to TRBD2. The CDR3 runs 16 residues. Looked up from germline, CDR1 is SGHTS and CDR2 is YDEGEE. Trimming removed 5 bases from V and 2 bases from J; junction bases left unmatched: 6. The chain's CDR3 is CASRPGLAATYNEQFF. In DNA, the CDR3 is TGTGCCAGCAGACCGGGACTAGCGGCAACCTACAATGAGCAGTTCTTC.

The chain is built from TRBV23-1 and TRBJ1-5; D gene unclear. TRBV23-1 counts as an open reading frame of uncertain function. Trimming stripped 0 bases from V and 6 bases from J, with 12 bases between. CDR3 length: 15 residues. This CDR3 reads CASSQSTQRGQPQHF. DNA for the CDR3: TGCGCCAGCAGTCAATCGACCCAACGGGGTCAGCCCCAGCATTTT.

The chain employs TRBV5-1 and TRBJ2-5; 9 bases line up with TRBD1. Per the germline V gene, CDR1 is SGHRS and CDR2 is YFSETQ. J lost 3 bases, V lost 5 bases, and 8 bases had no gene match. The CDR3 extends over 15 amino acids. CDR3 in amino acids: CASRIRDRVKETQYF. CDR3 sequence (DNA): TGCGCCAGCAGAATACGGGACAGGGTTAAAGAGACCCAGTACTTC.

This sequence joins TRBV6-1 and TRBJ1-5, with TRBD1 identical over 8 bases. V shed 3 bases and J 4 bases; nucleotides not matched to a gene: 5. Germline values: CDR1 MNHNS, CDR2 SASEGT. This CDR3 is 15 amino acids long. Here the CDR3 DNA reads TGTGCCAGCAGTGAGGGGGACAGGACAAATCAGCCCCAGCATTTT. Amino acid sequence: CASSEGDRTNQPQHF.

Only a few counts were recorded for this clone. The chain uses TRBV4-1 and TRBJ1-1; TRBD1 might be the D (6 bases). V was pared by 1 base and J by 1 base, with 7 bases between. The CDR3 length is 14 residues. Germline V gene lookup returns CDR1 MGHRA and CDR2 YSYEKL. CDR3 sequence (DNA): TGCGCCAGCAGCCAAGGAGGGGGGAACACTGAAGCTTTCTTT. This sequence encodes CASSQGGGNTEAFF.